This entry describes one T cell receptor beta chain. As yet, its antigen is unknown. This sample stems from a study of response to subunit inactivated influenza vaccine. Study-wide points: After each seasonal influenza vaccination, few new T cells are recruited, the authors suggested.

TCRdb independently ran MiXCR on the RT-PCR reads; one entry per CDR3 protein. The repertoire has about 570,000 distinct CDR3 sequences, around 11% of them found once; the top ten carry roughly 9.6%. These same data were also listed under a study on T cells expressing NK-cell markers. That paper states: A 5'RACE template switching approach incorporating UMIs was used to make TCR beta cDNA. The sorts in several experiments were restricted to alpha-beta TCR T cells by an anti-gamma-delta TCR antibody. Topping the CD3+CD56-NKG2C+ fraction as well were these clonotypes, in a few donors. Unclear, still, was the HCMV specificity of the expanded NKG2C+ T cell clones.

The source material was PBMCs from blood, sampled on the day of vaccination. The TCR comes from a man aged 50-59 years who received an inactivated influenza vaccine.

Here the CDR3 reads CASSFSAVGEQYF. The CDR3 DNA follows: TGTGCCAGCAGCTTTTCCGCAGTAGGGGAGCAGTACTTC. V gene TRBV7-2 combines with J gene TRBJ2-7; D is unresolved. V was pared by 3 bases and J by 7 bases, with 13 bases between. Germline assignment: CDR1 SGHTA and CDR2 FQGNSA. The CDR3 covers 13 residues.